This TCR beta chain was sequenced during a study of blood T cells in healthy people across ages (dated by TCRdb to 2015 to 2017). Background for the entire study: Template switching captured roughly one uniquely barcoded TCR beta cDNA molecule per two T cells in model experiments. Using deep sequencing normalized with unique cDNA molecular identifiers, the study measured how TCR beta repertoire diversity changes with age. Donors were grouped into four age groups: young (average 16 years), middle-aged (39), aged (roughly 62) and long-lived (around 80). Donors of different ages were randomly distributed across sequencing lanes to avoid experimental bias. For two donors (one aged 18 to 30 and one aged 80 or older), the study analyzed two additional independent replicas of 1 million unique cDNA reads from the same blood draw. The research as a whole found: Estimates of total diversity based on one million sequenced T cells were considered lower bounds and underestimates. The percentage of naive T cells measured by flow cytometry correlated strongly with observed TCR beta diversity. As age increased, observed TCR beta diversity per million T cells dropped in a roughly linear way, and a significant reduction was already evident by age 40. Because profiling used bulk unsorted PBMCs, naive and antigen-experienced compartments could not be compared conclusively. Compared with the aged group, the long-lived group had more naive CD4+ T cells, fewer expanded clones and increased TCR diversity, suggesting age selection. Donor CMV infection status was unknown, potentially confounding age-related changes in expanded clonotypes.

CDR3 length: 13 amino acids, cysteine to phenylalanine. Of all the DNA, just the CDR3 is kept, 39 bases in frame from base 1. The germline V gene (reference sequence) sets CDR1 to DFQATT and CDR2 to SNEGSKA. V is reduced by 6 bases and J by 6 bases, leaving a spacing of 12 bases between them. Systemically healthy Caucasian individuals from Russia, 35 to 40 in total and aged roughly 6 to 90 years, were included as donors. Roughly 10 milliliters of peripheral blood were collected from each donor into EDTA-treated Vacutainer tubes. Ficoll-Paque density-gradient centrifugation was used to isolate PBMCs, with at least 7 million obtained per sample. Total RNA was extracted from PBMCs with Trizol reagent, with at least 6 micrograms obtained per sample. For every donor, flow cytometry on a PBMC aliquot measured the percentage of naive CD45RAhigh/CD27high T cells. Turning to this clonotype: Which antigen it targets is not known. No per-base quality is available; no much larger clone lies one base away.

The method behind the library was 5' RACE. The second PCR ran for about 6 to 11 cycles and used a J-beta primer mix along with a sample-barcoded 5' primer. A template-switch 5' adaptor carrying 12 random nucleotides introduced a unique molecular identifier onto each TCR beta cDNA molecule. At least 2.5 million CDR3-containing paired-end reads were obtained from each sample. First-strand cDNA synthesis was performed from all RNA using the Mint cDNA synthesis kit, with priming by a TRBC-specific oligonucleotide. After uracil-DNA glycosylase treatment, a first 18-cycle PCR used universal primers M1SS and BC2_uni_R on all cDNA. Concerning the study's data processing: Normalization of each sample was performed by random selection of 1 million high-quality reads, each carrying a distinct molecular identifier. Instead of being binned into consensus sequences, reads that shared molecular identifiers were thrown out. CDR3 identification, clonotype clustering and error correction used MiTCR with a Q25 quality threshold and the strictest error-elimination algorithm. A nonparametric unseen species model with Euler transformation was used to estimate a lower bound on total TCR beta diversity. TCRdb's own reprocessing of the public reads used fastp at Q25 and MiXCR and kept productive beta chains. Each record represents a unique CDR3 protein, reported with the most common genes and DNA among its rows. TCRdb's processing, not the study's, gives the V and J calls here. The sample table lists roughly 1.9 million distinct CDR3 sequences, about 39% of them with a count of one. Under 30% of the sample rests with the top ten.

The rearranged segments are TRBV20-1 and TRBJ1-6; a weak D assignment points to TRBD1 (5 bases agree). The sequenced sample was blood. The sequence came from a human donor in good health. The CDR3 has the sequence CSATGAPNSPLHF. The DNA sequence reads TGCAGTGCCACCGGGGCCCCTAATTCACCCCTCCACTTT.